One T cell receptor (beta chain) is described in this entry. This sample was included in a study of blood T cell repertoires in COVID-19. Study at large: The study drew acute and convalescent COVID-19 samples from the United States, Italy and Spain. T cells, B-cell-depleted T cells, or PBMCs provided the cDNA or gDNA that served as material.

Authors' analysis steps: Estimation of nucleated cell counts was performed using reference gene primer amplification. TCRdb keeps only in-frame clones here, not all; method: immunoSEQ multiplex PCR. Clonal size and the V and J genes are those of that table, whereas D and trimming came from the DNA. The sample carries about 20,000 clones, 70% to 90% recorded once. Germline CDR1 is SGHAT and CDR2 is FQNNGV. V trimming: 5 bases; J trimming: 6 bases; junction bases outside the gene matches: 6. This CDR3 is 13 amino acids long. This chain joins TRBV11-2 and TRBJ2-7; 8 positions agree with TRBD2. The TCR was taken from a human donor with active COVID-19. The donor label of this sample is uncertain. The specimen sequenced was peripheral blood. DNA of the CDR3: TGTGCCAGCAGCACGGGACTAGGCATCGAGCAGTACTTC. Translating it yields CASSTGLGIEQYF. Full variable domain (remainder filled in from reference TRBV11-2 and TRBJ2-7): EAGVAQSPRYKIIEKRQSVAFWCNPISGHATLYWYQQILGQGPKLLIQFQNNGVVDDSQLPKDRFSAERLKGVDSTLKIQPAKLEDSAVYLCASSTGLGIEQYFGPGTRLTVT.